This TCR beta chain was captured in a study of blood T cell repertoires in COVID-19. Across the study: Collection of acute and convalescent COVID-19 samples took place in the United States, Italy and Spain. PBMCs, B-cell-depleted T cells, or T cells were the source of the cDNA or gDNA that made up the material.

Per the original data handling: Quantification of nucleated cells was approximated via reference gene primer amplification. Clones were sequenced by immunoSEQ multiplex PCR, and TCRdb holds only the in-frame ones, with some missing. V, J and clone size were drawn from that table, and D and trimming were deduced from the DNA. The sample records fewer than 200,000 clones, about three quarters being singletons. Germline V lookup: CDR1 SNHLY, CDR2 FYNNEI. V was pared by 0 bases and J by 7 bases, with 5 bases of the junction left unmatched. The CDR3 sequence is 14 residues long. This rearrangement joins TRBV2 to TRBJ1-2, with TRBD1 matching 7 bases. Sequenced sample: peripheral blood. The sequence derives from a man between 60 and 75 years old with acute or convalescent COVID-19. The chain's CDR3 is CASSEALQGSGYTF. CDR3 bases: TGTGCCAGCAGTGAAGCGCTACAGGGGAGTGGCTACACCTTC.